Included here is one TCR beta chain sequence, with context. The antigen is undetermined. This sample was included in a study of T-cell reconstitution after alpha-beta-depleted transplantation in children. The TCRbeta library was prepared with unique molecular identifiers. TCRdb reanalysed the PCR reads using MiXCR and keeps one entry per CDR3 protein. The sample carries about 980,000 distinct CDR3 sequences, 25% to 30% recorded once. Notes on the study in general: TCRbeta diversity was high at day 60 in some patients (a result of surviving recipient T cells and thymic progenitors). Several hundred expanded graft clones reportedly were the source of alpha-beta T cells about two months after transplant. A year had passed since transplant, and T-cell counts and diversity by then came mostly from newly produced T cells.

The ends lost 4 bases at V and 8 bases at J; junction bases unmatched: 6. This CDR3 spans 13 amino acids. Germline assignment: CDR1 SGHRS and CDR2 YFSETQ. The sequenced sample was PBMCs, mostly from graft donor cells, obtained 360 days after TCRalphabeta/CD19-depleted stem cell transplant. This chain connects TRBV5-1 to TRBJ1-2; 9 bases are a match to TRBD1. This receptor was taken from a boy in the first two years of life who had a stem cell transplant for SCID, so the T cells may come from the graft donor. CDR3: CASSADRGSGYTF. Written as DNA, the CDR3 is TGCGCCAGCAGCGCGGACAGGGGCAGCGGCTACACCTTC.